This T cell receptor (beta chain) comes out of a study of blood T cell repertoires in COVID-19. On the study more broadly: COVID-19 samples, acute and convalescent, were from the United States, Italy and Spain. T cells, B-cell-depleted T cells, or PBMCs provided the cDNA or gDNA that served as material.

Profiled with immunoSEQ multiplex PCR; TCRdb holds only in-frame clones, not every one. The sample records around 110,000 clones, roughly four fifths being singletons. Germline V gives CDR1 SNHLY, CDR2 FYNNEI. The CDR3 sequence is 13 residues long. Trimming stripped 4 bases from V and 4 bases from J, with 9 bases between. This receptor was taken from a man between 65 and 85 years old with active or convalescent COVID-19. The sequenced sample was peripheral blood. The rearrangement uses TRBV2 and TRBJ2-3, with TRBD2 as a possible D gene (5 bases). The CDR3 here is CASSADSPDTQYF. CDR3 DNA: TGTGCCAGCAGTGCGGACTCCCCAGATACGCAGTATTTT.